This TCR beta chain stems from a study of cytomegalovirus exposure and HLA in healthy donors. Points from the study as a whole: Follow-up analysis later connected one missense variant in DCLRE1C with trimming of TCR beta V- and J-genes.

This CDR3 has 15 residues. V lost 4 bases and J lost 0, with 10 bases in between. Germline lookup yields CDR1 LNHDA and CDR2 SQIVND (reference sequence). Notes on this clone: Its antigen is not identified.

The PCR had 60 Vbeta and 13 Jbeta primers. Sequenced by immunoSEQ multiplex PCR; TCRdb stores in-frame clones only, minus some. Here the sample spans around 99,000 clones, 65% to 85% being singletons. The source of this sequence is a man in his forties in good health and CMV-seronegative. The chain recombines TRBV19 with TRBJ2-1; a possible D gene is TRBD2 (6 bases). The specimen sequenced was PBMCs. CDR3 DNA: TGTGCCAGTAGTAATCCCGGGAGCTCCTACAATGAGCAGTTCTTC. Translation: CASSNPGSSYNEQFF.